One sample yielded the 10 T cell receptor beta chains listed below, sequenced in a study of blood T cell dynamics during melanoma immunotherapy. Clones were read by immunoSEQ multiplex PCR, and TCRdb kept only the in-frame ones, dropping some. The table lists 5,500 to 6,500 clones, roughly 85% of them singletons. The time point denotes: pre-treatment baseline. The sequences come from blood, collected from a patient treated with checkpoint blockade. These receptors originate from a human donor with melanoma.

This clone has only a few counts. The rearrangement links TRBV9 to TRBJ1-1, with D unclear. The CDR3 length is 14 residues. Trimming took off 3 bases at V and 4 bases at J, with 13 bases between the two ends. Germline CDR1 and CDR2: SGDLS and YYNGEE. The DNA of the CDR3 is TGTGCCAGCAGCGCCTCAACTTACAGCACTGAAGCTTTCTTT. It specifies CASSASTYSTEAFF.

This clone has only a few counts. The rearrangement uses TRBV7-2 and TRBJ1-6; 11 positions match TRBD1. The CDR3 consists of 14 residues. Looked up from germline, CDR1 is SGHTA and CDR2 is FQGNSA. The ends lost 1 base at V and 10 bases at J; junction bases unmatched: 0. In DNA, the CDR3 is TGTGCCAGCAGCTTAGGGACAGGGGGCTCACCCCTCCACTTT. Protein: CASSLGTGGSPLHF. Full variable domain (rest looked up from reference TRBV7-2 and TRBJ1-6): GAGVSQSPSNKVTEKGKDVELRCDPISGHTALYWYRQSLGQGLEFLIYFQGNSAPDKSGLPSDRFSAERTGGSVSTLTIQRTQQEDSAVYLCASSLGTGGSPLHFGNGTRLTVT.

The chain joins TRBV27 to TRBJ2-1; 15 nucleotides align to TRBD2. Losses at the gene ends were 4 bases for V and 9 bases for J; bases not matched to a gene: 10. Germline loops: CDR1 MNHEY, CDR2 SMNVEV (reference sequence). This CDR3 is 17 amino acids long. This CDR3 is CASSWTSGRGRGSEQFF. The CDR3, as DNA: TGTGCCAGCAGTTGGACTAGCGGGAGGGGACGGGGGAGTGAGCAGTTCTTC.

This chain links TRBV6-5 with TRBJ2-6, with 7 bases lining up with TRBD2. Germline trimming cut 6 bases from V and 3 bases from J; bases unmatched to any gene: 5. The CDR3 has 15 amino acids. The germline gives CDR1 MNHEY, CDR2 SVGAGI. The CDR3 sequence is CASSQGGDGANVLTF. The CDR3 bases are TGTGCCAGCAGCCAGGGAGGGGATGGGGCCAACGTCCTGACTTTC.

V gene TRBV5-4 combines with J gene TRBJ1-4; 9 bases match TRBD1. Looked up from germline, CDR1 is SGHNT and CDR2 is YYREEE (reference sequence). This CDR3 is built from 16 residues. Germline trimming cut 4 bases from V and 2 bases from J; bases unmatched to any gene: 6. CDR3 in amino acids: CASSGGQGLTNEKLFF. Written as DNA, the CDR3 is TGTGCCAGCAGCGGGGGACAGGGTTTGACTAATGAAAAACTGTTTTTT.

V usage is TRBV7-2 and J usage is TRBJ2-3; no definite D call. V lost 5 bases to trimming and J lost 1 base, with 10 bases between them. This CDR3 is built from 14 residues. Germline CDR1 and CDR2: SGHTA and FQGNSA. Written as DNA, the CDR3 is TGTGCCAGCAGCCCCGATTGGGGCACAGATACGCAGTATTTT. It specifies CASSPDWGTDTQYF.

The CDR3 DNA reads as TGTGCCTGGAGTCAAGGCGTCGTTCAGCCCCAGCATTTT. Translated, it gives CAWSQGVVQPQHF. The V call is TRBV30, the J call TRBJ1-5; no reliable D call. The ends were cut back, 2 bases at V and 6 bases at J, with 11 bases in the middle. The CDR3 sequence is 13 residues long. In germline, CDR1 is GTSNPN, CDR2 SVGIG (reference sequence).

The CDR3 here is CASTASGNTEAFF. The CDR3 DNA follows: TGTGCCAGCACCGCGTCTGGTAACACTGAAGCTTTCTTT. V gene TRBV6-5 combines with J gene TRBJ1-1, with D unclear. Trimming stripped 7 bases from V and 2 bases from J, with 11 bases between. Looked up from germline, CDR1 is MNHEY and CDR2 is SVGAGI. This CDR3 spans 13 amino acids.

V usage is TRBV6-5 and J usage is TRBJ1-6, with D possibly matching TRBD1 (5 bases). The CDR3 sequence is 14 residues long. Germline CDR1 MNHEY, CDR2 SVGAGI. V lost 4 bases and J lost 9, with 13 bases in between. CDR3 DNA sequence: TGTGCCAGCAGTTTGGGGGGTGTGGGTTCACCCCTCCACTTT. This translates into CASSLGGVGSPLHF.

This clone has just one count. The rearrangement links TRBV18 to TRBJ1-6; 10 bases map to TRBD1. Germline V gene data show CDR1 as KGHSH and CDR2 as LQKENI. Trimming took 2 bases from V and 11 from J; bases not matched to a gene: 3. This CDR3 has 14 amino acids. CDR3 sequence reads: CASSPEGQGTPLHF. The CDR3 DNA reads TGTGCCAGCTCACCAGAGGGACAGGGGACACCCCTCCACTTT.